This TCR beta chain was recorded in a study of blood T cells in healthy people across ages (dated by TCRdb to about 2015). With regard to the full study: In model experiments, template switching captured about one uniquely barcoded TCR beta cDNA molecule for every two T cells. Using deep sequencing normalized with unique cDNA molecular identifiers, the study measured how TCR beta repertoire diversity changes with age. The donors were divided into four age groups: young (average around 17 years), middle-aged (almost 40), aged (about 56) and long-lived (about 80). To avoid experimental bias, donors of different ages were randomly spread across the sequencing lanes. The study analyzed two additional independent replicas of 1 million unique cDNA reads from the same blood draw for two donors, one aged 18 to 29 and one aged 80 or older.

The research as a whole found: A strong correlation was found between observed TCR beta diversity and the percentage of naive T cells measured by flow cytometry. Observed TCR beta diversity per million T cells fell roughly linearly with age, and a significant reduction was already apparent by age around 39. Total diversity estimates from one million sequenced T cells were considered lower bounds and underestimates. Donor CMV infection status was unknown, potentially confounding age-related changes in expanded clonotypes. The long-lived group showed more naive CD4+ T cells, fewer expanded clones and increased TCR diversity than the aged group, suggesting age selection. Because profiling used bulk unsorted PBMCs, naive and antigen-experienced compartments could not be compared conclusively.

The receptor library was made with 5' RACE. Sequencing instrument: Illumina HiSeq 2500. A second roughly 6 to 11 cycle PCR used a sample-barcoded 5' primer and a J-beta primer mix. Each TCR beta cDNA molecule received a unique molecular identifier from a template-switch 5' adaptor carrying 12 random nucleotides. Each sample yielded at least 3 million CDR3-containing paired-end reads. First-strand cDNA was synthesized from all RNA with the Mint cDNA synthesis kit, primed by a TRBC-specific oligonucleotide. After uracil-DNA glycosylase treatment, a first 18-cycle PCR used universal primers M1SS and BC2_uni_R on all cDNA. Per the original workflow: Normalization of each sample was performed by random selection of 1 million high-quality reads, each carrying a distinct molecular identifier. Reads with shared molecular identifiers were discarded instead of being binned into consensus sequences. CDR3 identification, clonotype clustering and error correction used MiTCR with a Q25 quality threshold and the strictest error-elimination algorithm. A nonparametric unseen species model using Euler transformation provided a lower-bound estimate of total TCR beta diversity. The public sequencing data were trimmed at Q25 with fastp and processed into clonotypes with MiXCR by TCRdb, which kept only in-frame beta chains. Identical CDR3 proteins give one entry, which carries the most common genes and DNA. These V and J calls derive from TCRdb rather than the authors' analysis. This sample has 870,000 or so distinct CDR3 sequences in its table, and 29% of those were observed once. The ten largest clones add up to roughly 17% of the sample.

As to this clonotype: Which antigen it targets is not known. No base qualities exist here, and no much larger clone lies one base off it.

CDR1 and CDR2, per the germline V gene (reference sequence), are GTSNPN and SVGIG. A distance of 15 bases separates the germline ends of V and J, which lose 0 bases and 3 bases respectively. The CDR3 runs 16 residues from the cysteine to the phenylalanine. The CDR3 DNA has 48 bases and is translated from base 1. The roughly 39 donors, aged roughly 6 to 90 years, were systemically healthy Caucasian individuals from Russia. About 10 milliliters of peripheral blood were collected from each donor into EDTA-treated Vacutainer tubes. PBMCs were isolated by Ficoll-Paque density-gradient centrifugation, with at least 7 million obtained per sample. Trizol reagent was used to extract total RNA from PBMCs, with at least 5.5 micrograms per sample. For every donor, flow cytometry on a PBMC aliquot measured the percentage of naive CD45RAhigh/CD27high T cells.

This sequence originates from an elderly woman in good health. The sequencing sample was made of blood. The V gene is TRBV30 and the J gene is TRBJ2-1, with TRBD2 perhaps the D gene, on 6 matching bases. The CDR3 sequence is CAWSVPEGPIYNEQFF. In nucleotides, the sequence is TGTGCCTGGAGTGTACCGGAGGGCCCCATCTACAATGAGCAGTTCTTC.